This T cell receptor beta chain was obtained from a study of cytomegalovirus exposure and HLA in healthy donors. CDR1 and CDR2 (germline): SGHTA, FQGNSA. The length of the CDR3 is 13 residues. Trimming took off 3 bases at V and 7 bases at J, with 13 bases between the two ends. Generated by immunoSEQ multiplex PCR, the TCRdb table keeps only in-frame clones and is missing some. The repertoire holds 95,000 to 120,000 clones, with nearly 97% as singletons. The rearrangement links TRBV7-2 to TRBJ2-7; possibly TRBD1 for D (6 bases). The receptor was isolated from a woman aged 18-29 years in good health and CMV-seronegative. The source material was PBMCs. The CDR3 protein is CASSFGWGREQYF. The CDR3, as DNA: TGTGCCAGCAGCTTCGGATGGGGGCGAGAGCAGTACTTC.